This section outlines one TCR beta chain sequence together with its context. These data are taken from a study of blood T cell repertoires in COVID-19. Original handling: By means of reference gene primer amplification, nucleated cell counts were estimated. Profiled with immunoSEQ multiplex PCR; TCRdb holds only in-frame clones, not every one. That table is the source of V, J and clone size, and D and trimming were worked out from the DNA. The sample has approximately 300,000 clones; more than 85% are singletons. This CDR3 is built from 12 residues. Sequenced: peripheral blood. The gene calls are TRBV21-1 and TRBJ2-7; the listed D gene, TRBD2, was not tested against the DNA. TRBV21-1 constitutes a pseudogene. The receptor's source is a man aged 40-50 years with acute or convalescent COVID-19. The CDR3 loop reads CASSKVCYEQYF. CDR3 sequence (DNA): TGTGCCAGCAGCAAAGTATGCTACGAGCAGTACTTC.